This passage covers 9 T cell receptor beta chains from one sample sequenced in a study of blood T cell repertoires in COVID-19 (TCRdb year 2020). Libraries were built with the immunoSEQ multiplex PCR assay. TCRdb mirrors the immuneACCESS table, restricted to in-frame sequences. Some clones are absent from its copies; in checked studies, under half trace to an unresolved V gene, and the reason for the others is unknown. The sample table records 200,000 to 250,000 clones; about three quarters of these occur just once. Approximately 7.2% of the sample is in the top ten clones. Sequencing was performed on peripheral blood. These receptors all stem from a woman between 65 and 79 years old with acute or convalescent COVID-19.

V and J are TRBV6-5 and TRBJ1-1; D might be TRBD1 (6 bases). The V gene's germline CDR1 is MNHEY and CDR2 SVGAGI. Trimming pared 4 bases from V and 5 bases from J, leaving 8 bases between. CDR3 size: 12 residues. In nucleotides, the CDR3 is TGTGCCAGCAGTTTCAGGGGTACTGAAGCTTTCTTT. Protein: CASSFRGTEAFF.

J is TRBJ2-7 and V is TRBV15; weak D call: TRBD1 (6 bases). The CDR3 totals 14 residues. V lost 0 bases and J lost 3, with 9 bases in between. Germline assignment: CDR1 LNHNV and CDR2 YYDKDF (reference sequence). CDR3 nucleotides: TGTGCCACCAGCAGAGATACAGGGTTCTACGAGCAGTACGTC. Protein: CATSRDTGFYEQYV.

CDR3 bases: TGTGCCAGCAGCCCGTCGACAGGTACCTATGGCTACACCTTC. Amino acids: CASSPSTGTYGYTF. This chain joins TRBV9 and TRBJ1-2; the D gene is possibly TRBD1 (6 bases). CDR3 length equals 14 residues. Trimming left V 4 bases short and J 4 bases short, with 14 bases between. Germline CDR1 and CDR2: SGDLS and YYNGEE. Based on the CDR3 plus reference TRBV9 and TRBJ1-2, the full variable domain is DSGVTQTPKHLITATGQRVTLRCSPRSGDLSVYWYQQSLDQGLQFLIQYYNGEERAKGNILERFSAQQFPDLHSELNLSSLELGDSALYFCASSPSTGTYGYTFGSGTRLTVV.

The chain couples TRBV6-6 to TRBJ2-3, with no clear D. The CDR3 loop spans 13 amino acids. Germline values: CDR1 MNHNY, CDR2 SVGAGI (reference sequence). The germline V and J ends were trimmed by 2 bases and 0 bases, with 3 bases remaining between them. For the CDR3, the DNA is TGTGCCAGCAGTTACCCTAGCACAGATACGCAGTATTTT. Protein: CASSYPSTDTQYF.

This clone was recorded once. The rearrangement links TRBV20-1 to TRBJ1-6, with no clear D. The V gene's germline CDR1 is DFQATT and CDR2 SNEGSKA (reference sequence). The V gene lost 3 bases and the J gene lost 4 bases, with 7 bases spanning the gap. This CDR3 has 13 residues. The CDR3 DNA is TGCAGTGCTAGTGGGCAGTATAATTCACCCCTCCACTTT. It specifies CSASGQYNSPLHF.

The J gene is TRBJ1-1, the V gene TRBV12-3 or TRBV12-4; no firm D call. Trimming pared 8 bases from V and 7 bases from J, leaving 14 bases between. The CDR3 loop spans 12 amino acids. CDR3 DNA sequence: TGTGCCAGCGCTAGGGAGGGCTTTGAAGCTTTCTTT. It is translated as CASAREGFEAFF.

The genes are TRBV4-1 and TRBJ2-5; 7 bases map to TRBD2. Germline assignment: CDR1 MGHRA and CDR2 YSYEKL. Trimming took 1 base from V and 5 from J; bases not matched to a gene: 13. The CDR3 totals 17 residues. The CDR3 DNA follows: TGCGCCAGCAGCCAAGTTATCGGTCGGGGGGATGGGGAGACCCAGTACTTC. Translated: CASSQVIGRGDGETQYF.

The J gene is TRBJ2-7, the V gene TRBV15, with 9 bases that match TRBD1. Germline values: CDR1 LNHNV, CDR2 YYDKDF (reference sequence). CDR3 size: 16 residues. After removal of 3 bases from V and 3 bases from J, the junction contained 9 bases not matched to a gene. This CDR3 reads CATSSTPGQGGYEQYF. The DNA for the CDR3 is TGTGCCACCAGCAGCACGCCGGGACAGGGAGGCTACGAGCAGTACTTC.

V gene TRBV6-1 combines with J gene TRBJ2-3; the match to TRBD2 covers 13 bases. CDR1 and CDR2 (germline): MNHNS, SASEGT. V lost 4 bases, J lost 6 bases, and 7 bases stayed unmatched. The CDR3 is 16 amino acids. The chain's CDR3 is CASSGRTSGRRDTQYF. Here the CDR3 DNA reads TGTGCCAGCAGTGGGAGGACTAGCGGGAGAAGGGATACGCAGTATTTT.